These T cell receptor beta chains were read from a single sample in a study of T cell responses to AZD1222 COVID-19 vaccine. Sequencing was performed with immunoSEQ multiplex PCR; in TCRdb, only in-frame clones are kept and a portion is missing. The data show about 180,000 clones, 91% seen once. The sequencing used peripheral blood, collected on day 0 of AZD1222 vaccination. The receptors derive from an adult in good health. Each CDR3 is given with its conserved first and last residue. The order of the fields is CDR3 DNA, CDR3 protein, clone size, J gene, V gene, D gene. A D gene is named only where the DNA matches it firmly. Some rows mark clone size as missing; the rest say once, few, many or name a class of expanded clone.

CDR3nt: TGTGCCAGCAGGCTCCGGACAGGGCGGAATGAGCAGTTCTTC
CDR3aa: CASRLRTGRNEQFF
abundance: -
j_gene: TRBJ2-1
v_gene: TRBV6-5
d_gene: TRBD1

CDR3nt: TGCAGTGCTAGGGACAGGGGGAAAGCTTTCTTT
CDR3aa: CSARDRGKAFF
abundance: -
j_gene: TRBJ1-1
v_gene: TRBV20-1
d_gene: TRBD1

CDR3nt: TGCAGCGTTGAATTTGGGCAGGGGGGCATGGATGAGCAGTTCTTC
CDR3aa: CSVEFGQGGMDEQFF
abundance: -
j_gene: TRBJ2-1
v_gene: TRBV29-1
d_gene: -

CDR3nt: TGTGCCAGCAGCTTCACCCGAGGCAGCTACTATGGCTACACCTTC
CDR3aa: CASSFTRGSYYGYTF
abundance: -
j_gene: TRBJ1-2
v_gene: TRBV5-6
d_gene: -

CDR3nt: TGTGCCAGTGGGGCAGTTAGCAATCAGCCCCAGCATTTT
CDR3aa: CASGAVSNQPQHF
abundance: -
j_gene: TRBJ1-5
v_gene: TRBV19
d_gene: -

CDR3nt: TGTGCCAGCAGCCAACAGCCGTACTCTGGAAACACCATATATTTT
CDR3aa: CASSQQPYSGNTIYF
abundance: -
j_gene: TRBJ1-3
v_gene: TRBV11-1
d_gene: -

CDR3nt: TGCAGTGCTAGTTTAAGCAATCAGCCCCAGCATTTT
CDR3aa: CSASLSNQPQHF
abundance: few
j_gene: TRBJ1-5
v_gene: TRBV20-1
d_gene: -

CDR3nt: TGTGCCAGCAGCGGCGCAGGGTACTCACCCCTCCACTTT
CDR3aa: CASSGAGYSPLHF
abundance: -
j_gene: TRBJ1-6
v_gene: TRBV5-6
d_gene: -

CDR3nt: TGTGCCAGCAGTTACAGGGCCATGTCCACTGAAGCTTTCTTT
CDR3aa: CASSYRAMSTEAFF
abundance: -
j_gene: TRBJ1-1
v_gene: TRBV6-5
d_gene: -

CDR3nt: TGTGCCTGGAGTGTACTTGGCCGGGGTGCCTACAATGAGCAGTTCTTC
CDR3aa: CAWSVLGRGAYNEQFF
abundance: -
j_gene: TRBJ2-1
v_gene: TRBV30
d_gene: -

CDR3nt: TGTGCCAGCAGCGCCACAGGGGGCTCTTTCACGCGAGAGACCCAGTACTTC
CDR3aa: CASSATGGSFTRETQYF
abundance: -
j_gene: TRBJ2-5
v_gene: TRBV7-2
d_gene: TRBD1

CDR3nt: TGTGCCAGCAGGTTCAAGGTAGAAGCTTTCTTT
CDR3aa: CASRFKVEAFF
abundance: -
j_gene: TRBJ1-1
v_gene: TRBV12-3/TRBV12-4
d_gene: -

CDR3nt: TGTGCCAGCAGTTACGGCGGGAGGGGTAACTACAATGAGCAGTTCTTC
CDR3aa: CASSYGGRGNYNEQFF
abundance: -
j_gene: TRBJ2-1
v_gene: TRBV6-5
d_gene: TRBD2

CDR3nt: TGTGCCAGCAGCTTGGTTTCGATGAACACTGAAGCTTTCTTT
CDR3aa: CASSLVSMNTEAFF
abundance: once
j_gene: TRBJ1-1
v_gene: TRBV5-5
d_gene: -

CDR3nt: TGTGCCAGCAGTTTATACGTCTCCAACACTGAAGCTTTCTTT
CDR3aa: CASSLYVSNTEAFF
abundance: few
j_gene: TRBJ1-1
v_gene: TRBV28
d_gene: -

CDR3nt: TGCGCCAGCAGCCAGGTTCGGGGACTCTACGAGCAGTACTTC
CDR3aa: CASSQVRGLYEQYF
abundance: once
j_gene: TRBJ2-7
v_gene: TRBV4-3
d_gene: -

CDR3nt: TGTGCCAGCAGTTTCTGGGGGGCGGATGAAAAACTGTTTTTT
CDR3aa: CASSFWGADEKLFF
abundance: few
j_gene: TRBJ1-4
v_gene: TRBV2
d_gene: -

CDR3nt: TGTGCCAGCAGCGTAGGGATAGCGGGATCCTTCTTCGAAGAGACCCAGTACTTC
CDR3aa: CASSVGIAGSFFEETQYF
abundance: -
j_gene: TRBJ2-5
v_gene: TRBV9
d_gene: TRBD2

CDR3nt: TGTGCCACCAGTGGTCAAGGACAGGGGGCCGGAGAGCAGTTCTTC
CDR3aa: CATSGQGQGAGEQFF
abundance: once
j_gene: TRBJ2-1
v_gene: TRBV24-1
d_gene: TRBD1

CDR3nt: TGTGCCAGTAGTATAGAGCGTCAGACCCTCGGTCAGCCCCAGCATTTT
CDR3aa: CASSIERQTLGQPQHF
abundance: few
j_gene: TRBJ1-5
v_gene: TRBV19
d_gene: -

CDR3nt: TGCGCCAGCAGCTACTCTAGCACAGATACGCAGTATTTT
CDR3aa: CASSYSSTDTQYF
abundance: -
j_gene: TRBJ2-3
v_gene: TRBV5-1
d_gene: -

CDR3nt: TGCGCCAGCAGCTTGGTAACATTCTGGAGGGACGAGCAGTACTTC
CDR3aa: CASSLVTFWRDEQYF
abundance: -
j_gene: TRBJ2-7
v_gene: TRBV5-1
d_gene: -

CDR3nt: TGTGCCAGCAGTGGCCGCGGGAGGTACGACACCGGGGAGCTGTTTTTT
CDR3aa: CASSGRGRYDTGELFF
abundance: -
j_gene: TRBJ2-2
v_gene: TRBV6-1
d_gene: TRBD2

CDR3nt: TGCAGTGCTAGTAGGGCGGGATCCTTCTACGAGCAGTACTTC
CDR3aa: CSASRAGSFYEQYF
abundance: few
j_gene: TRBJ2-7
v_gene: TRBV20-1
d_gene: -

CDR3nt: TGTGCCAGCAGTGATAGTGGGACAGGGAGGGAAAAACTGTTTTTT
CDR3aa: CASSDSGTGREKLFF
abundance: -
j_gene: TRBJ1-4
v_gene: TRBV2
d_gene: TRBD1

CDR3nt: TGTGCCAGCAGTTACGGCTCGGGAGATCTCTACAATGAGCAGTTCTTC
CDR3aa: CASSYGSGDLYNEQFF
abundance: -
j_gene: TRBJ2-1
v_gene: TRBV6-5
d_gene: -

CDR3nt: TGTGCCAGCAGTTGGGACGTAGGGGCAGATACGCAGTATTTT
CDR3aa: CASSWDVGADTQYF
abundance: -
j_gene: TRBJ2-3
v_gene: TRBV6-2/TRBV6-3
d_gene: -

CDR3nt: TGTGCCAGTACACGGTTTCGGGGAAGTAATTCACCCCTCCACTTT
CDR3aa: CASTRFRGSNSPLHF
abundance: -
j_gene: TRBJ1-6
v_gene: TRBV19
d_gene: -

CDR3nt: TGTGCCAGCAGTTACTCGAGGTCAGGGAGGAACACTGAAGCTTTCTTT
CDR3aa: CASSYSRSGRNTEAFF
abundance: -
j_gene: TRBJ1-1
v_gene: TRBV6-2/TRBV6-3
d_gene: -

CDR3nt: TGTGCCTGGAGTGTTAACCTAGAGCAGTTCTTC
CDR3aa: CAWSVNLEQFF
abundance: -
j_gene: TRBJ2-1
v_gene: TRBV30
d_gene: -

CDR3nt: TGCGCCAGCAGCCTAACCAGAGACCCGGACAGGACCTACGAGCAGTACTTC
CDR3aa: CASSLTRDPDRTYEQYF
abundance: few
j_gene: TRBJ2-7
v_gene: TRBV4-1
d_gene: TRBD1

CDR3nt: TGTGCCAGCAGCTTAGACCGGCAGCCCCAGCATTTT
CDR3aa: CASSLDRQPQHF
abundance: few
j_gene: TRBJ1-5
v_gene: TRBV7-9
d_gene: -

CDR3nt: TGTGCCAGCAGCTACACCGGGACAGGGTCCACCGGGGAGCTGTTTTTT
CDR3aa: CASSYTGTGSTGELFF
abundance: few
j_gene: TRBJ2-2
v_gene: TRBV7-9
d_gene: TRBD1

CDR3nt: TGTGCCAGCAGCCTTGAATGGGACAGGGCTAGAGCTTTCTTT
CDR3aa: CASSLEWDRARAFF
abundance: -
j_gene: TRBJ1-1
v_gene: TRBV28
d_gene: TRBD1

CDR3nt: TGTGCCAGTAGTATAGCGCGGCAGTCAGCCAAAAACATTCAGTACTTC
CDR3aa: CASSIARQSAKNIQYF
abundance: -
j_gene: TRBJ2-4
v_gene: TRBV19
d_gene: -

CDR3nt: TGTGCCAGCAGCTTAGGGGCGGGAATTTGGGAGACCCAGTACTTC
CDR3aa: CASSLGAGIWETQYF
abundance: -
j_gene: TRBJ2-5
v_gene: TRBV7-2
d_gene: -

CDR3nt: TGTGCCAGTAGTACCTGGACAGGGGGCGCGTACACTGAAGCTTTCTTT
CDR3aa: CASSTWTGGAYTEAFF
abundance: -
j_gene: TRBJ1-1
v_gene: TRBV19
d_gene: TRBD1

CDR3nt: TGTGCCAGCAGTTACTCAGGTGGGCCAGTGGGGTCACCCCTCCACTTT
CDR3aa: CASSYSGGPVGSPLHF
abundance: -
j_gene: TRBJ1-6
v_gene: TRBV6-5
d_gene: -

CDR3nt: TGTGCCAGCAGTTCCGGGACACCTTCCTACGAGCAGTACTTC
CDR3aa: CASSSGTPSYEQYF
abundance: -
j_gene: TRBJ2-7
v_gene: TRBV5-6
d_gene: -

CDR3nt: TGCGCCAGCAGCTTACTTCCAACTAATGAAAAACTGTTTTTT
CDR3aa: CASSLLPTNEKLFF
abundance: many
j_gene: TRBJ1-4
v_gene: TRBV5-1
d_gene: -

CDR3nt: TGTGCCAGCAGCGGACGGCGGATGAACACTGAAGCTTTCTTT
CDR3aa: CASSGRRMNTEAFF
abundance: -
j_gene: TRBJ1-1
v_gene: TRBV28
d_gene: -

CDR3nt: TGTGCCAGCAGTTTATTTGTTCCGGACGGGGGTAATGAAAAACTGTTTTTT
CDR3aa: CASSLFVPDGGNEKLFF
abundance: -
j_gene: TRBJ1-4
v_gene: TRBV27
d_gene: -

CDR3nt: TGTGCCAGCAGGCCGCGTGGCGGGGCGAACACCGGGGAGCTGTTTTTT
CDR3aa: CASRPRGGANTGELFF
abundance: -
j_gene: TRBJ2-2
v_gene: TRBV25-1
d_gene: -

CDR3nt: TGTGCCAGCAGCCAAGACAGCTCCTACGAGCAGTACTTC
CDR3aa: CASSQDSSYEQYF
abundance: few
j_gene: TRBJ2-7
v_gene: TRBV4-2
d_gene: -

CDR3nt: TGTGCCAGCAGCTTCGTAGTCAGGGAGGAGCTGTTTTTT
CDR3aa: CASSFVVREELFF
abundance: once
j_gene: TRBJ2-2
v_gene: TRBV7-2
d_gene: -

CDR3nt: TGTGCCAGCAGTCCCTTGGCCGTAGACAGACCAGGAAACACCATATATTTT
CDR3aa: CASSPLAVDRPGNTIYF
abundance: -
j_gene: TRBJ1-3
v_gene: TRBV27
d_gene: -

CDR3nt: TGTGCCAGCCGCCGAGGACAGGGGTATAATTCACCCCTCCACTTT
CDR3aa: CASRRGQGYNSPLHF
abundance: -
j_gene: TRBJ1-6
v_gene: TRBV7-8
d_gene: TRBD1

CDR3nt: TGTGCCTGGAGTGCGGAACTGAGGGTGGGAGAGCAGTACTTC
CDR3aa: CAWSAELRVGEQYF
abundance: -
j_gene: TRBJ2-7
v_gene: TRBV30
d_gene: -

CDR3nt: TGCGCCAGCAGCCAAGAGCGACTCTACTATGGCTACACCTTC
CDR3aa: CASSQERLYYGYTF
abundance: -
j_gene: TRBJ1-2
v_gene: TRBV4-3
d_gene: -

CDR3nt: TGTGCCAGCTCACCGCGGGGGGGTATCTACGAGCAGTACTTC
CDR3aa: CASSPRGGIYEQYF
abundance: -
j_gene: TRBJ2-7
v_gene: TRBV18
d_gene: TRBD2

CDR3nt: TGTGCCAGCAGCACTGACAGGGGAAACCAGCCCCAGCATTTT
CDR3aa: CASSTDRGNQPQHF
abundance: -
j_gene: TRBJ1-5
v_gene: TRBV11-2
d_gene: TRBD1